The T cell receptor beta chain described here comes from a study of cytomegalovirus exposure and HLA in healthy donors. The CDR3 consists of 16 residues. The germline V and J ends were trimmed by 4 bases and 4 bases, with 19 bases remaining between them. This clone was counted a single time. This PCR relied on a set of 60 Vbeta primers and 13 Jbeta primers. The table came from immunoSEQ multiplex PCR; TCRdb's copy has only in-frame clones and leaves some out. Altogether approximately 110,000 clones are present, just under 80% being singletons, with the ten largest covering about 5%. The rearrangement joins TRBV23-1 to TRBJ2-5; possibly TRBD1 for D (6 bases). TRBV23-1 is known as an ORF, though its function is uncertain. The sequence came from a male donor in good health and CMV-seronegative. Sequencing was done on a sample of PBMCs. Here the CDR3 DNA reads TGCGCCAGCAGTCGGGACAACCCAAGCTGGATAGAGACCCAGTACTTC. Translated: CASSRDNPSWIETQYF.